This T cell receptor (beta chain) is from a study of T-cell reconstitution after alpha-beta-depleted transplantation in children. The V segment lost 3 bases and the J segment 7 bases; nucleotides outside the gene matches: 7. Looked up from germline, CDR1 is MRHNA and CDR2 is SNTAGT. The CDR3 runs to 15 residues. This clonotype was recorded at least ten times. Its antigen is unidentified. Overall study findings and caveats: Several hundred graft clones that had expanded were reportedly the source of alpha-beta T cells about two months after transplant.

Preparation of the TCRbeta library was carried out with unique molecular identifiers. TCRdb independently ran MiXCR on the PCR reads; one entry per CDR3 protein. The table has roughly 32,000 distinct CDR3 sequences, roughly 6.7% seen once. The chain employs TRBV6-4 and TRBJ2-1; 9 bases agree with TRBD2. The clonotype comes from a child less than two years old who had a stem cell transplant for acute myeloid leukemia, so the T cells may come from the graft donor. The material was peripheral blood, obtained 60 days after TCRalphabeta/CD19-depleted stem cell transplant. The CDR3 region is CASSDSGRRRNEQFF. The CDR3 bases are TGTGCCAGCAGTGATAGCGGGAGAAGGAGGAATGAGCAGTTCTTC.